These 27 T cell receptor beta chains share one sample of origin, sequenced in a study of shared T cell receptors in the human thymus. Clones were sequenced by immunoSEQ multiplex PCR, and TCRdb holds only the in-frame ones, with some missing. This table has roughly 700,000 clones, more than 75% appearing once. These data also formed part of another study, on human thymus T cells.

Sequenced input: thymocytes. These receptors were obtained from a boy in the first two years of life with a congenital heart defect.

This chain connects TRBV5-1 to TRBJ2-3, with 8 nucleotides matching TRBD1. The CDR3 length is 20 residues. Per germline, CDR1 SGHRS and CDR2 YFSETQ. V lost 0 bases, J lost 0 bases, and 15 bases stayed unmatched. In DNA, the CDR3 is TGCGCCAGCAGCTTGGGTTCCCCCACCTGGGACAGGAGGAGCACAGATACGCAGTATTTT. Translation gives CASSLGSPTWDRRSTDTQYF.

The chain carries TRBV2 and TRBJ2-5; 8 nucleotides align to TRBD2. Germline lookup yields CDR1 SNHLY and CDR2 FYNNEI. The V segment lost 7 bases and the J segment 13 bases; nucleotides outside the gene matches: 11. This CDR3 is built from 12 residues. Written as DNA, the CDR3 is TGTGCCAGCAAGAACAGCGGGAGTCGCAGGTACTTC. Protein product: CASKNSGSRRYF.

This sequence joins TRBV7-2 and TRBJ2-5, with TRBD2 matching 8 bases. Trimming cost V 3 bases and J 4 bases; bases outside gene matches: 4. CDR1 is SGHTA and CDR2 is FQGNSA in the germline V gene. The CDR3 sequence is 14 residues long. The CDR3 protein is CASSFGRAPETQYF. CDR3 coding DNA: TGTGCCAGCAGCTTCGGGAGGGCCCCAGAGACCCAGTACTTC.

The chain uses TRBV4-3 and TRBJ2-5; D is perhaps TRBD1 (6 bases). V lost 0 bases and J lost 4, with 12 bases in between. The CDR3 totals 15 residues. The germline V gene encodes CDR1 LGHNA and CDR2 YSLEER. This CDR3 reads CASSQEGRGGETQYF. The CDR3 DNA is TGCGCCAGCAGCCAAGAGGGCAGGGGCGGAGAGACCCAGTACTTC.

The rearrangement uses TRBV27 and TRBJ1-2; the D gene is possibly TRBD1 (6 bases). V lost 2 bases and J lost 5, with 12 bases in between. In germline, CDR1 is MNHEY, CDR2 SMNVEV (reference sequence). The CDR3 consists of 14 residues. As DNA, the CDR3 is TGTGCCAGCAGTTTAAGGGGGAGAAGTTATGGCTACACCTTC. It is translated as CASSLRGRSYGYTF.

This chain joins TRBV27 and TRBJ1-2; 9 bases fit TRBD1. The CDR3 length is 17 residues. The V gene's germline CDR1 is MNHEY and CDR2 SMNVEV (reference sequence). The junction had 9 bases not matched to a gene; V was cut back by 4 bases and J by 0 bases. CDR3 sequence reads: CASSSDRGPLPNYGYTF. As DNA, the CDR3 is TGTGCCAGCAGTTCGGACAGGGGTCCCCTTCCTAACTATGGCTACACCTTC.

The CDR3 DNA follows: TGTGCCACCAGCAGAGATTCTTATCTGGGACAGAGCTCCTACGAGCAGTACTTC. Residues: CATSRDSYLGQSSYEQYF. The V gene is TRBV15, the J gene TRBJ2-7; TRBD1 agrees at 7 bases. CDR3 size: 18 residues. V trimming: 0 bases; J trimming: 0 bases; junction bases outside the gene matches: 11. CDR1 is LNHNV, CDR2 YYDKDF, per germline (reference sequence). Together with reference TRBV15 and TRBJ2-7, the CDR3 gives the full variable domain: DAMVIQNPRYQVTQFGKPVTLSCSQTLNHNVMYWYQQKSSQAPKLLFHYYDKDFNNEADTPDNFQSRRPNTSFCFLDIRSPGLGDTAMYLCATSRDSYLGQSSYEQYFGPGTRLTVT.

The DNA for the CDR3 is TGCAGCGTAGTACCCGGTCGGAACACTGAAGCTTTCTTT. Encoded protein: CSVVPGRNTEAFF. The rearrangement links TRBV29-1 to TRBJ1-1; D not resolved. V lost 6 bases and J 1 base, leaving 12 bases between the germline ends. Germline V CDR1 and CDR2: SQVTM, ANQGSEA. This CDR3 is 13 amino acids long.

The rearrangement uses TRBV28 and TRBJ2-5; D gene ambiguous. With 2 bases removed from V and 3 bases from J, the gap between germline ends came to 10 bases. CDR1 is MDHEN, CDR2 SYDVKM, per germline. This CDR3 contains 14 residues. CDR3: CASSLIFREETQYF. CDR3 in DNA: TGTGCCAGCAGTTTAATATTTCGGGAAGAGACCCAGTACTTC.

CDR3 nucleotide sequence: TGTGCCAGTTCCGCTACTAGCGGGAGGGGTGAGCAGTACTTC. Its translation: CASSATSGRGEQYF. J is TRBJ2-7 and V is TRBV28, with TRBD2 identical over 13 bases. V shed 9 bases, J shed 7 bases, and the junction held 9 bases outside the gene matches. The germline V gene encodes CDR1 MDHEN and CDR2 SYDVKM. The CDR3 contains 14 residues. The full variable domain, rest sourced from reference TRBV28 and TRBJ2-7, is DVKVTQSSRYLVKRTGEKVFLECVQDMDHENMFWYRQDPGLGLRLIYFSYDVKMKEKGDIPEGYSVSREKKERFSLILESASTNQTSMYLCASSATSGRGEQYFGPGTRLTVT.

This rearrangement joins TRBV18 to TRBJ1-2; possibly TRBD1 for D (6 bases). The CDR3 sequence is 14 residues long. Germline V CDR1 and CDR2: KGHSH, LQKENI. V dropped 3 bases and J dropped 2 bases, with 10 bases sitting between them. The chain's CDR3 is CASSPPGQNYGYTF. CDR3 sequence (DNA): TGTGCCAGCTCACCCCCCGGACAGAACTATGGCTACACCTTC.

The gene calls are TRBV7-9 and TRBJ2-4; no definite D call. This CDR3 has 14 amino acids. Germline loops: CDR1 SEHNR, CDR2 FQNEAQ (reference sequence). V was clipped by 4 bases and J by 2 bases, with 9 bases between them. Here the CDR3 DNA reads TGTGCCAGCAGCTCGTCTGAGACCAAAAACATTCAGTACTTC. Amino acid sequence: CASSSSETKNIQYF.

This chain connects TRBV27 to TRBJ2-5, with D uncertain. Gene TRBJ2-7 matches the end of the DNA better, so the J call may be wrong. This CDR3 contains 14 residues. Per germline, CDR1 MNHEY and CDR2 SMNVEV (reference sequence). The CDR3 is CASSSRSDTYEQYF. The CDR3 nucleotides are TGTGCCAGCAGTTCCCGTTCAGACACCTACGAGCAGTACTTC.

The chain employs TRBV2 and TRBJ2-7; 9 positions match TRBD1. V trimming: 9 bases; J trimming: 2 bases; junction bases outside the gene matches: 8. Germline CDR1 SNHLY, CDR2 FYNNEI. The CDR3 has 14 residues. The CDR3 is CARGGRDRAYEQYF. The CDR3 nucleotides read TGTGCCAGGGGGGGGCGGGACAGGGCCTACGAGCAGTACTTC.

V gene TRBV14 combines with J gene TRBJ2-1; unclear D gene. Germline loops: CDR1 SGHDN, CDR2 FVKESK. This CDR3 comprises 14 residues. The germline V and J ends were trimmed by 5 bases and 2 bases, with 10 bases remaining between them. CDR3: CASSELTPYNEQFF. The CDR3 coding sequence is TGTGCCAGCAGCGAACTCACTCCCTACAATGAGCAGTTCTTC.

This clone occurred once. The chain uses TRBV5-8 and TRBJ1-1; the D is unclear. Germline CDR1 is SGHTS and CDR2 is YDEGEE. The length of the CDR3 is 14 residues. Deletions cut 2 bases from V and 5 bases from J, with 13 bases between. The CDR3 spells CASSFGQAITEAFF. The CDR3, as DNA: TGTGCCAGCAGCTTTGGGCAGGCGATTACTGAAGCTTTCTTT.

This clone came up once. CDR3 DNA sequence: TGTGCCAGCAGCTTAGACAGTCTTGGGACCCAGTACTTC. It yields the protein CASSLDSLGTQYF. V and J are TRBV5-6 and TRBJ2-5; the D gene is possibly TRBD1 (5 bases). The V and J ends lost 2 bases and 7 bases respectively, with 12 bases between them. The germline CDR1 and CDR2 sequences are SGHDT and YYEEEE. This CDR3 is 13 amino acids long.

The V gene is TRBV4-3, the J gene TRBJ2-3, with a tentative D call TRBD2 (6 bases). The V end lost 0 bases, the J end lost 1 base, and 14 bases lay between the germline ends. Germline assignment: CDR1 LGHNA and CDR2 YSLEER. The CDR3 is 17 amino acids. As DNA, the CDR3 is TGCGCCAGCAGCCAAGATAAGGCTAGCGACCGCACAGATACGCAGTATTTT. Its protein product is CASSQDKASDRTDTQYF.

This clone was seen just once. V and J are TRBV10-3 and TRBJ2-7, with 8 nucleotides matching TRBD2. Trimming at V came to 10 bases and at J to 2 bases, leaving 16 bases not matched to a gene. CDR1 ENHRY and CDR2 SYGVKD come from the germline V gene. The CDR3 contains 16 residues. In DNA, the CDR3 is TGTGCCACCAATCAGAGGGGGAAGCGGGAGCCCTACGAGCAGTACTTC. Amino acid sequence: CATNQRGKREPYEQYF.

In regard to this clone: One end of the junction is discordant with germline, which a read error may explain. The chain couples TRBV30 to TRBJ2-7; D might be TRBD2 (5 bases). The germline CDR1 and CDR2 sequences are GTSNPN and SVGIG (reference sequence). The CDR3 has 12 amino acids. CDR3 sequence (DNA): TGTGCCTGGAATCGCGGGCCCTACGAGCAGCACTTC. Amino acids: CAWNRGPYEQHF. Based on the CDR3 plus reference TRBV30 and TRBJ2-7, the full variable domain is SQTIHQWPATLVQPVGSPLSLECTVEGTSNPNLYWYRQAAGRGLQLLFYSVGIGQISSEVPQNLSASRPQDRQFILSSKKLLLSDSGFYLCAWNRGPYEQHFGPGTRLTVT.

This sequence joins TRBV10-3 and TRBJ2-7, with 7 bases lining up with TRBD2. V shed 4 bases and J 0 bases; nucleotides not matched to a gene: 6. Germline CDR1 and CDR2: ENHRY and SYGVKD. The CDR3 covers 15 residues. The CDR3 spells CAISGGTTDSYEQYF. CDR3 DNA sequence: TGTGCCATCAGTGGTGGGACTACAGACTCCTACGAGCAGTACTTC.

The V call is TRBV6-1, the J call TRBJ2-1; maybe TRBD2 (6 bases). Germline V gene sequence: CDR1 MNHNS, CDR2 SASEGT. Trimming left V 4 bases short and J 8 bases short, with 21 bases between. This CDR3 spans 16 amino acids. The CDR3 nucleotides read TGTGCCAGCAGTGGGGGGGTAGGCCCTGGTGTGTATGAGCAGTTCTTC. This gives the protein CASSGGVGPGVYEQFF.

In this sample, this clone turned up once. This sample also contains other DNA sequences that code for the same CDR3. This rearrangement joins TRBV19 to TRBJ1-5, with a possible D match to TRBD1 (5 bases). V lost 4 bases to trimming and J lost 1 base, with 8 bases between them. Looked up from germline, CDR1 is LNHDA and CDR2 is SQIVND (reference sequence). The CDR3 runs to 14 residues. CDR3 in amino acids: CASSTGQSNQPQHF. The CDR3 region has the DNA TGTGCCAGTAGTACAGGGCAAAGCAATCAGCCCCAGCATTTT. Complete variable domain (other parts from reference TRBV19 and TRBJ1-5): DGGITQSPKYLFRKEGQNVTLSCEQNLNHDAMYWYRQDPGQGLRLIYYSQIVNDFQKGDIAEGYSVSREKKESFPLTVTSAQKNPTAFYLCASSTGQSNQPQHFGDGTRLSIL.

The rearrangement links TRBV14 to TRBJ2-7, with TRBD1 identical over 9 bases. The CDR3 sequence is 17 residues long. The ends lost 0 bases at V and 4 bases at J; junction bases unmatched: 10. Germline CDR1 is SGHDN and CDR2 is FVKESK. As DNA, the CDR3 is TGTGCCAGCAGCCAAGACCCGGGACAGGGAGGCGGGTACGAGCAGTACTTC. Its protein is CASSQDPGQGGGYEQYF.

This rearrangement joins TRBV28 to TRBJ2-5; D not resolved. Trimming took off 6 bases at V and 1 base at J, with 21 bases between the two ends. The germline CDR1 and CDR2 sequences are MDHEN and SYDVKM. CDR3 length equals 17 residues. In DNA, the CDR3 is TGTGCCAGCAGCTCCTCGGCGAGAGGCGTAATCCAAGAGACCCAGTACTTC. This codes for CASSSSARGVIQETQYF.

This sequence joins TRBV6-5 and TRBJ2-2; 14 bases are a match to TRBD2. The CDR3 spans 15 residues. V shed 6 bases, J shed 6 bases, and the junction held 3 bases outside the gene matches. Germline CDR1 MNHEY, CDR2 SVGAGI. CDR3 sequence: CASRPGLAGAGELFF. CDR3 coding DNA: TGTGCCAGCAGGCCGGGACTAGCGGGAGCCGGGGAGCTGTTTTTT.

The chain couples TRBV5-1 to TRBJ2-1, with 16 bases aligning to TRBD2. V was clipped by 7 bases and J by 6 bases; unmatched bases: 1. Germline-derived CDR1 and CDR2 are SGHRS and YFSETQ. The CDR3 runs 14 residues. As DNA, the CDR3 is TGCGCCAGCGGGACTAGCGGGAGGGGCAATGAGCAGTTCTTC. Translation gives CASGTSGRGNEQFF.